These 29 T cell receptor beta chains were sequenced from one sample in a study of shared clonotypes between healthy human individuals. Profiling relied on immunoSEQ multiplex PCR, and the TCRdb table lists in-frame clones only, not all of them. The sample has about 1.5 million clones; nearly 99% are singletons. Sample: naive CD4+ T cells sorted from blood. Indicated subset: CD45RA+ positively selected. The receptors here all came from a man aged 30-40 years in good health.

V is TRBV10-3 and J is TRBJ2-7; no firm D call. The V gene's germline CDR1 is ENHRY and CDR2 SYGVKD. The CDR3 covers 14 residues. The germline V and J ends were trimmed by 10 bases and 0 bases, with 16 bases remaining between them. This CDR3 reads CASSGRADSYEQYF. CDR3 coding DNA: TGTGCCAGTAGTGGTAGGGCCGACTCCTACGAGCAGTACTTC.

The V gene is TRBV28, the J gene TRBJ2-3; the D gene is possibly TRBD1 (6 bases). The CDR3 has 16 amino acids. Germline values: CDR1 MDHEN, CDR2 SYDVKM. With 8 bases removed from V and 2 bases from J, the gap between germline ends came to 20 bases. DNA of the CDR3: TGTGCCAGCTACACAAGGGCAGGGGATAACACAGATACGCAGTATTTT. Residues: CASYTRAGDNTDTQYF.

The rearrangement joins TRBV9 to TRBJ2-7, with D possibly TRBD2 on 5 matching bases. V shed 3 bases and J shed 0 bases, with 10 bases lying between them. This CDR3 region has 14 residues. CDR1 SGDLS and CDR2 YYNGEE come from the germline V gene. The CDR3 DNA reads TGTGCCAGCAGCGGAATAGGGAGCTCCTACGAGCAGTACTTC. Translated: CASSGIGSSYEQYF.

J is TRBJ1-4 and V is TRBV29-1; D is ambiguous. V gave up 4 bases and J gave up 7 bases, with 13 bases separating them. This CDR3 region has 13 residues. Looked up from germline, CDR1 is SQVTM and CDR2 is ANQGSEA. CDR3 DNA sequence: TGCAGCGTTGTGGACGCCAATTTTGAAAAACTGTTTTTT. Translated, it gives CSVVDANFEKLFF.

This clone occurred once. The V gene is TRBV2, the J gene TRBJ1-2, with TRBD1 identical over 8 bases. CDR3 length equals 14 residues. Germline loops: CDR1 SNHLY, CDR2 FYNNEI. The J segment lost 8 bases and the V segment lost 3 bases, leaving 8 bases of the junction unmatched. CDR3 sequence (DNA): TGTGCCAGCAGTGACAGGGGGCTCTCGGGCGGCTACACCTTC. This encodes CASSDRGLSGGYTF.

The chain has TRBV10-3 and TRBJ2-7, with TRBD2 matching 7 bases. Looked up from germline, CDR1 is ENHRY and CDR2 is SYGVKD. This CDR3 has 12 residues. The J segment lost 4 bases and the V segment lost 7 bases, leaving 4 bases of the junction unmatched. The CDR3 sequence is CAINTSEYEQYF. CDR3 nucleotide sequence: TGTGCCATCAACACTAGCGAGTACGAGCAGTACTTC.

The CDR3 DNA is TGTGCCAGCAGCCCCCCCCGGGACAGGGCCGTCAGCTCCTACAATGAGCAGTTCTTC. Its translation is CASSPPRDRAVSSYNEQFF. The V gene is TRBV7-9, the J gene TRBJ2-1, with 9 bases that match TRBD1. This CDR3 region has 19 residues. V lost 5 bases to trimming and J lost 0 bases; unmatched junction nucleotides: 14. Per germline, CDR1 SEHNR and CDR2 FQNEAQ (reference sequence). Drawing the rest from reference TRBV7-9 and TRBJ2-1, the complete variable domain is DTGVSQNPRHKITKRGQNVTFRCDPISEHNRLYWYRQTLGQGPEFLTYFQNEAQLEKSRLLSDRFSAERPKGSFSTLEIQRTEQGDSAMYLCASSPPRDRAVSSYNEQFFGPGTRLTVL.

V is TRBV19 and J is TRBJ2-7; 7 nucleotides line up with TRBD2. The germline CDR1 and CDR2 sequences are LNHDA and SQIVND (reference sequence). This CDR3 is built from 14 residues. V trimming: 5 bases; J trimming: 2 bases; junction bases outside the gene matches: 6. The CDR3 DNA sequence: TGTGCCAGTAGTGCGCGGGGGATGACCTACGAGCAGTACTTC. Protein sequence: CASSARGMTYEQYF. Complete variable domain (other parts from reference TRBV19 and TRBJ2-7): DGGITQSPKYLFRKEGQNVTLSCEQNLNHDAMYWYRQDPGQGLRLIYYSQIVNDFQKGDIAEGYSVSREKKESFPLTVTSAQKNPTAFYLCASSARGMTYEQYFGPGTRLTVT.

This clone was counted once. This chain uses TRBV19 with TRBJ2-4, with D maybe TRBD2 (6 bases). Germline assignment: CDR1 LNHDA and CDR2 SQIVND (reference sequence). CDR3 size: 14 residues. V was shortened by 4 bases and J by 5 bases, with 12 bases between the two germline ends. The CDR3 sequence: CASSRRDRENIQYF. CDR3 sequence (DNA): TGTGCCAGTAGTAGGCGGGATCGCGAAAACATTCAGTACTTC.

CDR3 sequence reads: CASTPRGGPSSEQYF. The CDR3 bases are TGTGCCAGCACCCCTCGGGGGGGGCCCTCTTCCGAGCAGTACTTC. The V call is TRBV25-1, the J call TRBJ2-7; 8 positions match TRBD2. The length of the CDR3 is 15 residues. The J segment lost 6 bases and the V segment lost 7 bases, leaving 14 bases of the junction unmatched. Germline V CDR1 and CDR2: MGHDK, SYGVNS.

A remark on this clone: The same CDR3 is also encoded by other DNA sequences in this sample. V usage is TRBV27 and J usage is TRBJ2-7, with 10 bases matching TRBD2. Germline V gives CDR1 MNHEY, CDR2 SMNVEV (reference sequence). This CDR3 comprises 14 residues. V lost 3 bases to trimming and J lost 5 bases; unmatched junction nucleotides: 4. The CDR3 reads CASSFRLAGDEQYF. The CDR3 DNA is TGTGCCAGCAGTTTCAGGCTAGCGGGAGACGAGCAGTACTTC.

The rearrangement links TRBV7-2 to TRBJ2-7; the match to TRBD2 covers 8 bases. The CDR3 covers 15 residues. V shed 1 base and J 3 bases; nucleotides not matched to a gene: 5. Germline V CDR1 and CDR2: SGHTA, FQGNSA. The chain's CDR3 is CASSLVVGLGYEQYF. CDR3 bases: TGTGCCAGCAGCTTAGTGGTGGGACTAGGCTACGAGCAGTACTTC.

The CDR3 loop reads CASSPWQRGPFAPSSYNEQFF. The CDR3 coding sequence is TGCGCCAGCAGCCCCTGGCAGCGGGGTCCGTTTGCCCCGAGCTCCTACAATGAGCAGTTCTTC. This sequence joins TRBV4-3 and TRBJ2-1, with 7 bases identical to TRBD2. The V gene's germline CDR1 is LGHNA and CDR2 YSLEER. The CDR3 extends over 21 amino acids. Unmatched junction bases numbered 21, after V lost 4 bases and J lost 0 bases.

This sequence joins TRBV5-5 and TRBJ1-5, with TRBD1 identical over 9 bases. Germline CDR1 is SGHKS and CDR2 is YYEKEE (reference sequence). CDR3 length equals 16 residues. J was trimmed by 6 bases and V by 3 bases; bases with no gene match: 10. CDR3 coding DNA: TGTGCCAGCAGCTCCGCCCATACAGGGGGCGGTCAGCCCCAGCATTTT. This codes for CASSSAHTGGGQPQHF.

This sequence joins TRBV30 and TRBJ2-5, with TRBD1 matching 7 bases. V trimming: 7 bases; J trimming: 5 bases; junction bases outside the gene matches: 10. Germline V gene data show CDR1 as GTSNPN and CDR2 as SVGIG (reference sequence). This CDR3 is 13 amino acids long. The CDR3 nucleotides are TGTGCCTACAGGGGCGGCCAATTGGAGACCCAGTACTTC. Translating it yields CAYRGGQLETQYF.

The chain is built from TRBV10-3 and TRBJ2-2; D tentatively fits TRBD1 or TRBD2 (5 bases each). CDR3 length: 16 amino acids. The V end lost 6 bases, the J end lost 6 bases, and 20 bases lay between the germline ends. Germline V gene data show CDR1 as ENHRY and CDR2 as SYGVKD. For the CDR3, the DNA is TGTGCCATCAGAGTTTTGGGGAGAGGGGCGTCCGGGGAGCTGTTTTTT. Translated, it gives CAIRVLGRGASGELFF.

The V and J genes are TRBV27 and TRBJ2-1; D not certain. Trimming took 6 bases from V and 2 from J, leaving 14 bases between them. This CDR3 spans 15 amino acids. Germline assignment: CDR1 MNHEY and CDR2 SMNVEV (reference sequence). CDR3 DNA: TGTGCCAGCAGCTACGACCCAGGCCCCTACAATGAGCAGTTCTTC. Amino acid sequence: CASSYDPGPYNEQFF.

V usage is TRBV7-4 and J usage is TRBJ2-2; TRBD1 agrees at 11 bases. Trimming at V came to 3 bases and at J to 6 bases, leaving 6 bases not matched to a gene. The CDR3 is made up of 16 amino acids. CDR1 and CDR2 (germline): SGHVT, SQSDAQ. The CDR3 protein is CASSLNPGQGAGELFF. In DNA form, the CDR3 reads TGTGCCAGCAGCTTGAACCCGGGACAGGGGGCCGGGGAGCTGTTTTTT. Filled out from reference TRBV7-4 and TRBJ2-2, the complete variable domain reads GAGVSQSPRYKVAKRGRDVALRCDSISGHVTLYWYRQTLGQGSEVLTYSQSDAQRDKSGRPSGRFSAERPERSVSTLKIQRTEQGDSAVYLCASSLNPGQGAGELFFGEGSRLTVL.

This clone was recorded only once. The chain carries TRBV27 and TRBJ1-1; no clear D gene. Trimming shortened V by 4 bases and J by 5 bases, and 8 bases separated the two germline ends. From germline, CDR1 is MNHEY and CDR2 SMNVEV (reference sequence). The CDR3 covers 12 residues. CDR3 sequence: CASSSVGTEAFF. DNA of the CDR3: TGTGCCAGCAGTTCCGTGGGTACTGAAGCTTTCTTT.

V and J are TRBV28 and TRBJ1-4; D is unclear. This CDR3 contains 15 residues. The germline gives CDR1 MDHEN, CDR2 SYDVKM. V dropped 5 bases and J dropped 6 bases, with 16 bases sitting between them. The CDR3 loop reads CASSPRTAGYEKLFF. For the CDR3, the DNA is TGTGCCAGCAGTCCCCGGACGGCCGGATATGAAAAACTGTTTTTT. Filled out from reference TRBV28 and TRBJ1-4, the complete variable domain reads DVKVTQSSRYLVKRTGEKVFLECVQDMDHENMFWYRQDPGLGLRLIYFSYDVKMKEKGDIPEGYSVSREKKERFSLILESASTNQTSMYLCASSPRTAGYEKLFFGSGTQLSVL.

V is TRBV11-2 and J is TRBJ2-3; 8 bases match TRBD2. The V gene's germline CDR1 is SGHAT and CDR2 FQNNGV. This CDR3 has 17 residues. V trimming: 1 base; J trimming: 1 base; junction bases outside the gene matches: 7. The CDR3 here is CASSLVPSGRGTDTQYF. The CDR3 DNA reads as TGTGCCAGCAGCTTAGTACCCAGCGGGAGAGGCACAGATACGCAGTATTTT.

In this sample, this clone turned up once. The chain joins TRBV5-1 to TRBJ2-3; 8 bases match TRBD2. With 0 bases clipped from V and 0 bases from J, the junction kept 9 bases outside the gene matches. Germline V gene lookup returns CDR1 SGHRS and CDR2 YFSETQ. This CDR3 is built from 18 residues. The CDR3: CASSLAVGRGSSTDTQYF. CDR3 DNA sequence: TGCGCCAGCAGCTTGGCGGTCGGGAGGGGCTCTAGCACAGATACGCAGTATTTT.

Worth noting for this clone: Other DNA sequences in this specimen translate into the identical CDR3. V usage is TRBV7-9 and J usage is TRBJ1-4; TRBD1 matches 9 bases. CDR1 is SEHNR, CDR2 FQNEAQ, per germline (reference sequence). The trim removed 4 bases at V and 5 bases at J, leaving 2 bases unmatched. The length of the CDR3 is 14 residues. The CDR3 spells CASSSGTGNEKLFF. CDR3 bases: TGTGCCAGCAGCTCCGGGACAGGGAATGAAAAACTGTTTTTT. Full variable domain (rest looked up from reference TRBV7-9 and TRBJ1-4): DTGVSQNPRHKITKRGQNVTFRCDPISEHNRLYWYRQTLGQGPEFLTYFQNEAQLEKSRLLSDRFSAERPKGSFSTLEIQRTEQGDSAMYLCASSSGTGNEKLFFGSGTQLSVL.

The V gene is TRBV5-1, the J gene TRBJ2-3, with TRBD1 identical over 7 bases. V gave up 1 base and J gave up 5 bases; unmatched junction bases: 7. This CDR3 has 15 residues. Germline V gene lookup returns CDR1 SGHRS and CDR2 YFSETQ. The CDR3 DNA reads TGCGCCAGCAGCTTGTCGACAGGGTATAGAGATACGCAGTATTTT. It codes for CASSLSTGYRDTQYF. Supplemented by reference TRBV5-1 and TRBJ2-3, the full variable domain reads KAGVTQTPRYLIKTRGQQVTLSCSPISGHRSVSWYQQTPGQGLQFLFEYFSETQRNKGNFPGRFSGRQFSNSRSEMNVSTLELGDSALYLCASSLSTGYRDTQYFGPGTRLTVL.

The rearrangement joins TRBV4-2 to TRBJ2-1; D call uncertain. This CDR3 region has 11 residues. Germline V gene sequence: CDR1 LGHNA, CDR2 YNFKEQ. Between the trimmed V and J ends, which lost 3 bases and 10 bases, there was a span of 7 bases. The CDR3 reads CASSQSLEQFF. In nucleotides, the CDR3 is TGTGCCAGCAGCCAGAGTCTGGAGCAGTTCTTC.

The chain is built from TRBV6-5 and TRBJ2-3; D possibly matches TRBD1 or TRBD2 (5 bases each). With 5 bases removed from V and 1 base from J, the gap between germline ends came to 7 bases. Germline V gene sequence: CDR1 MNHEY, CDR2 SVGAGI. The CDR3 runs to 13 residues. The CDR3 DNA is TGTGCCAGCAGTGGGACGGGCACAGATACGCAGTATTTT. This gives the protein CASSGTGTDTQYF.

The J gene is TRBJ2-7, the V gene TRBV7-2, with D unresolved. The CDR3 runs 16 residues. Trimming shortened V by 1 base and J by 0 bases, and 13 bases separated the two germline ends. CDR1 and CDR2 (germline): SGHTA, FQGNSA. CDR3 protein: CASSLVGSKASYEQYF. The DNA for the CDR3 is TGTGCCAGCAGCTTAGTTGGCAGCAAAGCCTCCTACGAGCAGTACTTC. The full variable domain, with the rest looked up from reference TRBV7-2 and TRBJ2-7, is GAGVSQSPSNKVTEKGKDVELRCDPISGHTALYWYRQSLGQGLEFLIYFQGNSAPDKSGLPSDRFSAERTGGSVSTLTIQRTQQEDSAVYLCASSLVGSKASYEQYFGPGTRLTVT.

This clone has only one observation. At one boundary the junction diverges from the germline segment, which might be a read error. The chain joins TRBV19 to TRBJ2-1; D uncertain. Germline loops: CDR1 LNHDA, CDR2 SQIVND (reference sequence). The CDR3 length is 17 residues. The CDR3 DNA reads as TGTGCCAGTAGGATAGGACGGAGCCAGAGCTCCTACAATGAGCAGTTCTTC. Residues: CASRIGRSQSSYNEQFF.

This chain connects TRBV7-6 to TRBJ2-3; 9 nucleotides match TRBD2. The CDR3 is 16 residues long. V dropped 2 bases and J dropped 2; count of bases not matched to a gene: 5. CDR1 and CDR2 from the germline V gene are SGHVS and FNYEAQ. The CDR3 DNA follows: TGTGCCAGCAGCTTACAAGCTAGCGGGGACACAGATACGCAGTATTTT. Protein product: CASSLQASGDTDTQYF.